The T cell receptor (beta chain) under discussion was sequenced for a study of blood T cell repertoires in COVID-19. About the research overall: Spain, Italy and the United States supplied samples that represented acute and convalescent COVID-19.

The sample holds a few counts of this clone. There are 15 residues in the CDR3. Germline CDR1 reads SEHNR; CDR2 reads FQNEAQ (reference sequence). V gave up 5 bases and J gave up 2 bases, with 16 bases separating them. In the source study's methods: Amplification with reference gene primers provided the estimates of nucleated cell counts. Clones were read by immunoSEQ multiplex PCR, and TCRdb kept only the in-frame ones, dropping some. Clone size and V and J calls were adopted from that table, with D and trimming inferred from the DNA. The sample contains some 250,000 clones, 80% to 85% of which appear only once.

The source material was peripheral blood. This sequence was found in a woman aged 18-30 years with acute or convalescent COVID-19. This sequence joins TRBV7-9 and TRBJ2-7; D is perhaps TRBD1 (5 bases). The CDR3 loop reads CASSVPGLKTYEQYF. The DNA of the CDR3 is TGTGCCAGCAGCGTCCCAGGGCTAAAAACCTACGAGCAGTACTTC.